The count of the clone carrying this T cell receptor beta chain is one. This entry comes from a study of blood T cell repertoires in COVID-19. Study information: Collection of acute and convalescent COVID-19 samples took place in the United States, Italy and Spain. In each case, the material was cDNA or gDNA derived from T cells, B-cell-depleted T cells, or PBMCs.

The protocol was immunoSEQ multiplex PCR, while the TCRdb copy is restricted to in-frame clones and leaves out a portion. Of some 120,000 clones in the sample, around nine tenths were seen once. V was pared by 4 bases and J by 0 bases, with 11 bases between. This CDR3 spans 14 amino acids. Per the germline V gene, CDR1 is SQVTM and CDR2 is ANQGSEA. The TCR originated in a man aged 60 to 69 with COVID-19, enrolled during active disease. The V and J genes are TRBV29-1 and TRBJ2-3; possible D gene TRBD1, 6 bases. The sample was peripheral blood. The CDR3 spells CSVGWQGSTDTQYF. The CDR3 bases are TGCAGCGTTGGTTGGCAGGGGAGCACAGATACGCAGTATTTT.